This is a list of T cell receptor beta chains from one sample in a study of beta chain features in type 1 diabetes. Generated by immunoSEQ multiplex PCR, the TCRdb table keeps only in-frame clones and is missing some. The sample lists more than 95,000 clones; 17% were seen once. The material sequenced was central memory CD4+ T cells from blood. The receptors originated from a man younger than 30 with type 1 diabetes. CDR3s include the opening cysteine and the closing phenylalanine or tryptophan. Fields, in order: clone size, J gene, V gene, D gene, CDR3 protein, CDR3 DNA. D genes are given only for firm matches. Clone size is given for some rows only: seen once, a few or many times, or a class if the clone is expanded.

>NA|TRBJ2-7|TRBV27|TRBD1
CASSNGTGNRLNYEQYF
TGTGCCAGCAGCAACGGGACAGGGAATCGTCTAAACTACGAGCAGTACTTC
>NA|TRBJ2-3|TRBV10-3|NA
CAITAGDTQYF
TGTGCCATCACCGCAGGGGATACGCAGTATTTT
>NA|TRBJ2-1|TRBV27|TRBD2
CASSLTSSGDEQFF
TGTGCCAGCAGCTTGACTAGCTCTGGGGATGAGCAGTTCTTC
>NA|TRBJ2-5|TRBV7-2|NA
CASSLTSGWETQYF
TGTGCCAGCAGCTTGACGTCGGGGTGGGAGACCCAGTACTTC
>many|TRBJ1-2|TRBV6-5|TRBD1
CASGSTGTGGGYTF
TGTGCCAGCGGATCCACCGGGACAGGGGGAGGCTACACCTTC
>NA|TRBJ2-3|TRBV6-1|NA
CASSEVGLTAGDTQYF
TGTGCCAGCAGTGAAGTAGGCTTGACGGCTGGGGATACGCAGTATTTT
>few|TRBJ1-2|TRBV29-1|NA
CSAQSGGGDTF
TGCAGCGCCCAGTCAGGAGGCGGTGACACCTTC
>few|TRBJ1-1|TRBV7-3|NA
CASSLSGAGEAFF
TGTGCCAGCAGCTTGTCAGGGGCTGGTGAAGCTTTCTTT
>NA|TRBJ1-5|TRBV2|NA
CASSELDSNQPQHF
TGTGCCAGCAGTGAGCTGGACAGCAATCAGCCCCAGCATTTT
>few|TRBJ2-2|TRBV19|NA
CASSRDATNTGELFF
TGTGCCAGTAGTCGGGACGCTACGAACACCGGGGAGCTGTTTTTT
>NA|TRBJ2-3|TRBV6-5|NA
CASSYSRGPDTQYF
TGTGCCAGCAGTTACTCTCGGGGCCCAGATACGCAGTATTTT
>many|TRBJ2-7|TRBV7-2|TRBD2
CASSLRLAGAYEQYF
TGTGCCAGCAGCTTACGTCTAGCGGGAGCCTACGAGCAGTACTTC
>NA|TRBJ2-7|TRBV4-2|TRBD2
CASSPREGNSYEQYF
TGTGCCAGCAGCCCGCGGGAGGGGAACTCCTACGAGCAGTACTTC
>many|TRBJ2-7|TRBV11-2|NA
CASSLLAVRDAYEQYF
TGTGCCAGCAGCTTATTAGCAGTAAGGGATGCCTACGAGCAGTACTTC
>NA|TRBJ2-7|TRBV10-3|NA
CAIKAASYEQYF
TGTGCCATCAAAGCAGCCTCCTACGAGCAGTACTTC
>NA|TRBJ2-3|TRBV28|NA
CASSRLGQQSSTDTQYF
TGTGCCAGCAGCCGCCTAGGACAGCAGTCTAGCACAGATACGCAGTATTTT
>NA|TRBJ2-3|TRBV18|TRBD2
CASSYGTSGSTDTQYF
TGTGCCAGCTCATATGGGACTAGCGGGAGCACAGATACGCAGTATTTT
>NA|TRBJ1-1|TRBV7-2|NA
CASSLRRLMNTEAFF
TGTGCCAGCAGCCTCCGACGGCTGATGAACACTGAAGCTTTCTTT
>many|TRBJ2-3|TRBV4-3|TRBD2
CASSQVGAGAQYF
TGCGCCAGCAGCCAAGTTGGAGCGGGGGCGCAGTATTTT
>NA|TRBJ2-1|TRBV5-4|NA
CASSPMTAPDEQFF
TGTGCCAGCAGCCCGATGACTGCCCCCGATGAGCAGTTCTTC
>NA|TRBJ2-3|TRBV11-2|NA
CASTRADTQYF
TGTGCCAGCACCAGAGCAGATACGCAGTATTTT
>many|TRBJ2-2|TRBV30|NA
CAWSVGHPTGELFF
TGTGCCTGGAGTGTAGGGCACCCTACCGGGGAGCTGTTTTTT
>NA|TRBJ2-1|TRBV11-1|TRBD1
CASSLDRTYNEQFF
TGTGCCAGCAGCTTGGACAGGACGTACAATGAGCAGTTCTTC
>few|TRBJ2-5|TRBV6-1|NA
CASSFGGWETQYF
TGTGCCAGCTCCTTCGGGGGTTGGGAGACCCAGTACTTC